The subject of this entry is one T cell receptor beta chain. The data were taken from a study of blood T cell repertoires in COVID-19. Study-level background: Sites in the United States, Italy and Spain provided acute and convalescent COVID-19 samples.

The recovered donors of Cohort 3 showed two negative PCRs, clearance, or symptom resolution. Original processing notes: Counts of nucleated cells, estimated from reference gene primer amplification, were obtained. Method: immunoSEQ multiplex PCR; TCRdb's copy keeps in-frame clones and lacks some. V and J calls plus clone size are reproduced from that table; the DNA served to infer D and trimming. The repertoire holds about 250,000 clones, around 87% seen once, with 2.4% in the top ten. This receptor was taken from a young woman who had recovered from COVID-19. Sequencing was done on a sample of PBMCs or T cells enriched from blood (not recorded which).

The CDR3 reads CASRSGLDTDTQYF. For the CDR3, the DNA is TGCGCCAGCAGATCGGGACTAGACACAGATACGCAGTATTTT. V gene TRBV4-1 combines with J gene TRBJ2-3; 8 bases line up with TRBD2. Germline V gene sequence: CDR1 MGHRA, CDR2 YSYEKL. The CDR3 length is 14 residues. Trimming cost V 6 bases and J 2 bases; bases outside gene matches: 4.